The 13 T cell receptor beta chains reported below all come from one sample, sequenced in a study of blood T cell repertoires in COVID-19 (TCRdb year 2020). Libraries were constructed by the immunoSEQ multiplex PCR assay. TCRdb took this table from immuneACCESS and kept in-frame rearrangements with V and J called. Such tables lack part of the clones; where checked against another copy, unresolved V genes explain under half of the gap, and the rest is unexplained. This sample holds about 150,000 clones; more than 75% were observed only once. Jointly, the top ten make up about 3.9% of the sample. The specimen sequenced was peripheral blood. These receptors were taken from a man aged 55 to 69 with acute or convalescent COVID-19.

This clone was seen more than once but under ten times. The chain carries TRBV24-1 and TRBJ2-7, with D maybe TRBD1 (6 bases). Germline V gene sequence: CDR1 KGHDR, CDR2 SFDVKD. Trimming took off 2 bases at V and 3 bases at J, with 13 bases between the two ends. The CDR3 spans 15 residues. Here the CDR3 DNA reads TGTGCCACCAGTGATTCGACAGGTTTGGTCTACGAGCAGTACTTC. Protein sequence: CATSDSTGLVYEQYF.

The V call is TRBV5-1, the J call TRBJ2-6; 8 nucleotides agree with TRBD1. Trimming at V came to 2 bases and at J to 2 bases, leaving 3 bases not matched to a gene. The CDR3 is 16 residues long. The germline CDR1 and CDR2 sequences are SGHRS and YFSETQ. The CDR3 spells CASSFQGAAGANVLTF. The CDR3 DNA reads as TGCGCCAGCAGCTTCCAGGGGGCAGCTGGGGCCAACGTCCTGACTTTC.

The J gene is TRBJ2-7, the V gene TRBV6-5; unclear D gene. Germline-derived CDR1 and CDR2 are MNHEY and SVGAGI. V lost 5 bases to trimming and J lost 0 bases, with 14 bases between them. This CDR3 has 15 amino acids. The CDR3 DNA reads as TGTGCCAGCAGTAACACCCTTACCACCTCCTACGAGCAGTACTTC. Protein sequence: CASSNTLTTSYEQYF.

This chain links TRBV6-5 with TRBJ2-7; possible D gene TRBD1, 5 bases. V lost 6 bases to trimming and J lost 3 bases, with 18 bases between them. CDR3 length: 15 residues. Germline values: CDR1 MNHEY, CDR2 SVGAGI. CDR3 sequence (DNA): TGTGCCAGCAGCCGATACAAGGACACAAGCTACGAGCAGTACTTC. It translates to CASSRYKDTSYEQYF.

The CDR3 nucleotides are TGTGCCAGCAGTGAGAGGACTAGCGGGAGGGCCCATGAGCAGTTCTTC. It specifies CASSERTSGRAHEQFF. The chain joins TRBV2 to TRBJ2-1; TRBD2 matches at 15 bases. Germline V gene data show CDR1 as SNHLY and CDR2 as FYNNEI. The CDR3 runs 16 residues. V lost 3 bases and J lost 8; bases outside the gene matches: 5.

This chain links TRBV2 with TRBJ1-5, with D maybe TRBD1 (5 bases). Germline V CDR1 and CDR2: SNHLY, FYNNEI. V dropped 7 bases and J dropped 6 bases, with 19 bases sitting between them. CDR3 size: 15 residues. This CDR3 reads CASTFQTGGGQPQHF. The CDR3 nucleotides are TGTGCCAGCACCTTCCAGACGGGGGGAGGTCAGCCCCAGCATTTT.

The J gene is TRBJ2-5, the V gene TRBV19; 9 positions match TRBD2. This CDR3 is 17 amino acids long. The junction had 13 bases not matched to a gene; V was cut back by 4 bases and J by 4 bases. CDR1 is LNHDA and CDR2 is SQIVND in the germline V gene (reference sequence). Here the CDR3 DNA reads TGTGCCAGTAGTACGGGACAGAATAGCGGGAGAGGAGAGACCCAGTACTTC. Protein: CASSTGQNSGRGETQYF.

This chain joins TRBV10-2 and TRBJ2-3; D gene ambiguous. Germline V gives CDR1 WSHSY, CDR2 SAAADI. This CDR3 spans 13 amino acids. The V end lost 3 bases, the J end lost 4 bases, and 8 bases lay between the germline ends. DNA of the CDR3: TGCGCCAGCAGTGAATTCAGCGCAGATACGCAGTATTTT. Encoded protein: CASSEFSADTQYF.

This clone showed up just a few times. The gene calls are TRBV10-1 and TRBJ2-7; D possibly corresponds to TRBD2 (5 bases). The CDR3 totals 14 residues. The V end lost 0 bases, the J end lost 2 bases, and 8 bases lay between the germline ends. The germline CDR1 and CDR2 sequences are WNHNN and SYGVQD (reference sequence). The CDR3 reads CASSESWGAYEQYF. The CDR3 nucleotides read TGCGCCAGCAGTGAGTCATGGGGAGCCTACGAGCAGTACTTC.

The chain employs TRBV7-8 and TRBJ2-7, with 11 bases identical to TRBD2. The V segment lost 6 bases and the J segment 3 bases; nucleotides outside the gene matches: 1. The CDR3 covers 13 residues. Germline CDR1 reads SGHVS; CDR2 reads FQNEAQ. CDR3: CASRLAGGYEQYF. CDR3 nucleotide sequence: TGTGCCAGCAGGCTAGCGGGAGGCTACGAGCAGTACTTC.

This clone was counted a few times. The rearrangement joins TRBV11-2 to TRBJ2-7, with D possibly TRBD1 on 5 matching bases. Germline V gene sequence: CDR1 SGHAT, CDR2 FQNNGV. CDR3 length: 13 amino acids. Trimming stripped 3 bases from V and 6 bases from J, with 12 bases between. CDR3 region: CASSLGQVGEQYF. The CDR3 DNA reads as TGTGCCAGCAGCTTGGGGCAGGTCGGCGAGCAGTACTTC.

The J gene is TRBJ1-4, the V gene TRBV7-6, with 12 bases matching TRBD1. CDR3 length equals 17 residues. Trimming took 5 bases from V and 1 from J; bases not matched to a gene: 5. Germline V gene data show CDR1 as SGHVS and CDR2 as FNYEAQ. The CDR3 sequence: CASSPGTGGITNEKLFF. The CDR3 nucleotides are TGTGCCAGCAGCCCCGGGACAGGGGGCATAACTAATGAAAAACTGTTTTTT.

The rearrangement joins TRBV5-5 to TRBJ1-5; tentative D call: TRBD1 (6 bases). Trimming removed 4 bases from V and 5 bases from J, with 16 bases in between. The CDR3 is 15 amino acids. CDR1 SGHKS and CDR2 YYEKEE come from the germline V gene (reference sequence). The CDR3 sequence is CASSRGVQGYQPQHF. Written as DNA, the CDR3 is TGTGCCAGCAGCCGGGGGGTACAGGGCTATCAGCCCCAGCATTTT.